This entry lists 29 T cell receptor beta chains sequenced from one sample in a study of OX40 agonist ivuxolimab in advanced cancers. Some clones are missing from TCRdb's copy, which holds only in-frame ones; the method was immunoSEQ multiplex PCR. The sample has 45,000 or so clones, approximately 80% seen once; the top ten hold 2.6%. Sequencing used CD4+ or CD8+ T cells sorted from blood, obtained in a trial of the OX40 agonist ivuxolimab. The origin of the receptors is an adult with an advanced solid tumor such as melanoma, head and neck, liver or kidney cancer.

V and J are TRBV11-3 and TRBJ2-7, with TRBD1 identical over 11 bases. V lost 1 base to trimming and J lost 6 bases; unmatched junction nucleotides: 2. Per germline, CDR1 SGHNT and CDR2 YENEEA. CDR3 size: 14 residues. The CDR3 DNA reads as TGTGCCAGCAGCTTAGGGGGACAGGGGGGCGAGCAGTACTTC. Its protein product is CASSLGGQGGEQYF.

The V and J genes are TRBV12-5 and TRBJ1-1; 8 nucleotides agree with TRBD1. Germline CDR1 is LGHNT and CDR2 is FRNRAP. V lost 1 base to trimming and J lost 0 bases; unmatched junction nucleotides: 10. The CDR3 contains 18 residues. CDR3 DNA: TGTGCTAGTGGTTTGGGAACATACAGGGGGAGAATGAACACTGAAGCTTTCTTT. This translates into CASGLGTYRGRMNTEAFF.

This clone was recorded a few times. The chain combines TRBV19 with TRBJ2-1; TRBD2 is a possible D gene (6 bases). The CDR3 is 16 amino acids. V was pared by 3 bases and J by 5 bases, with 17 bases between. Germline CDR1 and CDR2: LNHDA and SQIVND (reference sequence). CDR3 coding DNA: TGTGCCAGTAGTATTCTTGGGCTAGCGCAGCACAATGAGCAGTTCTTC. This encodes CASSILGLAQHNEQFF.

The chain has TRBV2 and TRBJ1-5, with 8 positions matching TRBD1. V gave up 6 bases and J gave up 6 bases; unmatched junction bases: 10. The length of the CDR3 is 15 residues. Looked up from germline, CDR1 is SNHLY and CDR2 is FYNNEI. CDR3 protein: CASRGTGQGIQPQHF. The CDR3 coding sequence is TGTGCCAGCAGGGGCACAGGACAGGGAATTCAGCCCCAGCATTTT.

V and J are TRBV7-2 and TRBJ1-5; 9 bases align to TRBD1. Germline CDR1 is SGHTA and CDR2 is FQGNSA. V dropped 1 base and J dropped 9; count of bases not matched to a gene: 13. The CDR3 contains 17 residues. The CDR3 loop reads CASSLEGQGLGSRPQHF. As DNA, the CDR3 is TGTGCCAGCAGCTTAGAGGGACAGGGATTGGGTTCGAGGCCCCAGCATTTT. Drawing the rest from reference TRBV7-2 and TRBJ1-5, the complete variable domain is GAGVSQSPSNKVTEKGKDVELRCDPISGHTALYWYRQSLGQGLEFLIYFQGNSAPDKSGLPSDRFSAERTGGSVSTLTIQRTQQEDSAVYLCASSLEGQGLGSRPQHFGDGTRLSIL.

The rearrangement links TRBV19 to TRBJ1-3; a weak D match, TRBD1 (6 bases). The germline CDR1 and CDR2 sequences are LNHDA and SQIVND (reference sequence). V dropped 8 bases and J dropped 0 bases, with 17 bases sitting between them. There are 16 residues in the CDR3. The CDR3 DNA sequence: TGTGCCAGTGCGGTGGGGGGGGCCTTCTCTGGAAACACCATATATTTT. It specifies CASAVGGAFSGNTIYF.

This chain connects TRBV7-2 to TRBJ1-5; unclear D gene. CDR3 size: 15 residues. V was trimmed by 1 base and J by 2 bases, leaving 9 bases between them. Germline V CDR1 and CDR2: SGHTA, FQGNSA. CDR3 region: CASSLGDVGNQPQHF. The CDR3 nucleotides read TGTGCCAGCAGCTTAGGTGATGTCGGCAATCAGCCCCAGCATTTT.

The chain combines TRBV5-8 with TRBJ2-3; 11 bases line up with TRBD2. J lost 4 bases, V lost 0 bases, and 1 base had no gene match. The length of the CDR3 is 15 residues. The germline V gene encodes CDR1 SGHTS and CDR2 YDEGEE. The chain's CDR3 is CASSLELAGADTQYF. The DNA for the CDR3 is TGTGCCAGCAGCTTGGAACTAGCGGGAGCAGATACGCAGTATTTT.

This chain joins TRBV7-3 and TRBJ1-5; the match to TRBD1 covers 8 bases. The CDR3 consists of 16 residues. Germline V gene lookup returns CDR1 SGHTA and CDR2 FQGTGA. The trim removed 5 bases at V and 2 bases at J, leaving 8 bases unmatched. The CDR3 reads CASSVNRGSGNQPQHF. The CDR3 DNA follows: TGTGCCAGCAGCGTTAACAGGGGGAGCGGCAATCAGCCCCAGCATTTT.

The chain has TRBV7-8 and TRBJ2-2, with D unresolved. The CDR3 spans 15 residues. V shed 5 bases and J shed 1 base, with 11 bases lying between them. Germline lookup yields CDR1 SGHVS and CDR2 FQNEAQ. CDR3: CASSPLTRNTGELFF. Written as DNA, the CDR3 is TGTGCCAGCAGCCCTCTTACTCGGAACACCGGGGAGCTGTTTTTT. Full variable domain (rest looked up from reference TRBV7-8 and TRBJ2-2): GAGVSQSPRYKVAKRGQDVALRCDPISGHVSLFWYQQALGQGPEFLTYFQNEAQLDKSGLPSDRFFAERPEGSVSTLKIQRTQQEDSAVYLCASSPLTRNTGELFFGEGSRLTVL.

The chain has TRBV10-3 and TRBJ1-2; D perhaps matches TRBD1 (5 bases). Trimming pared 3 bases from V and 3 bases from J, leaving 11 bases between. Germline-derived CDR1 and CDR2 are ENHRY and SYGVKD. This CDR3 has 14 amino acids. The CDR3 is CAISERGADYGYTF. The CDR3 DNA is TGTGCCATCAGTGAAAGGGGCGCAGACTATGGCTACACCTTC.

The rearrangement joins TRBV6-6 to TRBJ1-5; D call uncertain. Trimming shortened V by 2 bases and J by 1 base, and 6 bases separated the two germline ends. The V gene's germline CDR1 is MNHNY and CDR2 SVGAGI (reference sequence). The CDR3 is made up of 14 amino acids. The CDR3 protein is CASSYGPSNQPQHF. The CDR3 DNA follows: TGTGCCAGCAGTTACGGGCCGAGCAATCAGCCCCAGCATTTT.

The V gene is TRBV5-6, the J gene TRBJ1-4; D gene unclear. The CDR3 totals 13 residues. Germline CDR1 reads SGHDT; CDR2 reads YYEEEE. Trimming left V 4 bases short and J 5 bases short, with 9 bases between. This CDR3 is CASSGWGNEKLFF. The CDR3 coding sequence is TGTGCCAGCAGCGGCTGGGGAAATGAAAAACTGTTTTTT.

The V gene is TRBV5-1, the J gene TRBJ2-2; the match to TRBD1 covers 9 bases. CDR1 and CDR2 (germline): SGHRS, YFSETQ. After removal of 4 bases from V and 4 bases from J, the junction contained 5 bases not matched to a gene. The CDR3 spans 15 residues. The CDR3 DNA reads TGCGCCAGCAGCAAGGACAGGGGCGGCACCGGGGAGCTGTTTTTT. This codes for CASSKDRGGTGELFF.

V gene TRBV4-1 combines with J gene TRBJ1-2; 9 bases are shared with TRBD1. CDR1 is MGHRA, CDR2 YSYEKL, per germline. The CDR3 runs 19 residues. Trimming took 0 bases from V and 6 from J; bases not matched to a gene: 17. Written as DNA, the CDR3 is TGCGCCAGCAGCCAAGACGATACGGGACAGGGACCTCACGGGGATGGCTACACCTTC. Translated, it gives CASSQDDTGQGPHGDGYTF.

This clone was recorded once. The rearrangement joins TRBV7-9 to TRBJ2-7, with D unresolved. Trimming left V 3 bases short and J 1 base short, with 4 bases between. CDR1 is SEHNR, CDR2 FQNEAQ, per germline (reference sequence). The CDR3 extends over 12 amino acids. The chain's CDR3 is CASSLGSYEQYF. In DNA form, the CDR3 reads TGTGCCAGCAGCTTGGGGTCCTACGAGCAGTACTTC.

This clone was detected a few times. This chain uses TRBV7-9 with TRBJ2-4, with D maybe TRBD1 (6 bases). Looked up from germline, CDR1 is SEHNR and CDR2 is FQNEAQ (reference sequence). The CDR3 totals 18 residues. V shed 2 bases and J shed 7 bases, with 24 bases lying between them. CDR3 in DNA: TGTGCCAGCAGCTTATCGACAGGCGGTAGGTTATTCGGGAACATTCAGTACTTC. It codes for CASSLSTGGRLFGNIQYF.

This chain connects TRBV27 to TRBJ2-3; 10 nucleotides align to TRBD1. The CDR3 consists of 14 residues. CDR1 is MNHEY and CDR2 is SMNVEV in the germline V gene (reference sequence). The trim removed 4 bases at V and 3 bases at J, leaving 1 base unmatched. DNA of the CDR3: TGTGCCAGCAGTTGGGGACAGGGGACAGATACGCAGTATTTT. As protein: CASSWGQGTDTQYF.

The chain links TRBV2 to TRBJ2-5; tentatively, D is TRBD2 (5 bases). The germline V gene has CDR1 SNHLY and CDR2 FYNNEI. CDR3 length equals 14 residues. With 6 bases removed from V and 0 bases from J, the gap between germline ends came to 11 bases. CDR3 in amino acids: CASRHTGDQETQYF. CDR3 coding DNA: TGTGCCAGCAGACACACCGGGGACCAAGAGACCCAGTACTTC.

This rearrangement joins TRBV9 to TRBJ2-7, with TRBD1 matching over 7 bases. Looked up from germline, CDR1 is SGDLS and CDR2 is YYNGEE. The CDR3 has 14 amino acids. J was trimmed by 5 bases and V by 0 bases; bases with no gene match: 5. The CDR3, as DNA: TGTGCCAGCAGCGTAGAGGGACAGATCAACGAGCAGTACTTC. This encodes CASSVEGQINEQYF.

This chain joins TRBV4-2 and TRBJ2-3, with 8 bases matching TRBD1. This CDR3 has 16 amino acids. V shed 2 bases and J 1 base; nucleotides not matched to a gene: 5. Germline loops: CDR1 LGHNA, CDR2 YNFKEQ. CDR3 sequence (DNA): TGTGCCAGCAGCCAAACAGGGACAGGACGCACAGATACGCAGTATTTT. It encodes CASSQTGTGRTDTQYF.

The genes are TRBV29-1 and TRBJ2-1; perhaps TRBD1 as D (6 bases). Germline CDR1 is SQVTM and CDR2 is ANQGSEA. The CDR3 has 14 amino acids. Trimming left V 5 bases short and J 4 bases short, with 15 bases between. The CDR3 nucleotides are TGCAGCGTTCCCAGGGGCGGGCCTTACAATGAGCAGTTCTTC. As protein: CSVPRGGPYNEQFF.

This clone was detected only a few times. The V gene is TRBV5-1, the J gene TRBJ2-7; D is possibly TRBD2 (5 bases). This CDR3 is 14 amino acids long. Trimming removed 2 bases from V and 3 bases from J, with 12 bases in between. Looked up from germline, CDR1 is SGHRS and CDR2 is YFSETQ. As DNA, the CDR3 is TGCGCCAGCAGCTTTCGAGGGAGTAACTACGAGCAGTACTTC. This translates into CASSFRGSNYEQYF.

DNA for the CDR3: TGTGCCAGCAGCCCCGGGACTAGTTACTACGAGCAGTACTTC. The encoded protein is CASSPGTSYYEQYF. The V call is TRBV7-8, the J call TRBJ2-7; 8 bases line up with TRBD2. This CDR3 contains 14 residues. Germline lookup yields CDR1 SGHVS and CDR2 FQNEAQ. V shed 5 bases, J shed 3 bases, and the junction held 6 bases outside the gene matches.

The chain links TRBV18 to TRBJ2-7, with 9 bases fitting TRBD1. V lost 6 bases, J lost 2 bases, and 5 bases stayed unmatched. The CDR3 length is 14 residues. In germline, CDR1 is KGHSH, CDR2 LQKENI. The CDR3 DNA reads TGTGCCAGCTCCCGGGACAGGGTTACCTACGAGCAGTACTTC. This gives the protein CASSRDRVTYEQYF.

The rearrangement joins TRBV19 to TRBJ1-4, with D perhaps TRBD1 (5 bases). Trimming stripped 5 bases from V and 7 bases from J, with 20 bases between. Germline-derived CDR1 and CDR2 are LNHDA and SQIVND (reference sequence). The CDR3 has 16 amino acids. CDR3 sequence: CASSGSGGQGREKLFF. The DNA of the CDR3 is TGTGCCAGTAGTGGAAGTGGAGGGCAGGGACGTGAAAAACTGTTTTTT.

The chain uses TRBV7-2 and TRBJ2-7; 8 bases match TRBD1. This CDR3 region has 15 residues. J lost 0 bases, V lost 5 bases, and 6 bases had no gene match. Germline lookup yields CDR1 SGHTA and CDR2 FQGNSA. The chain's CDR3 is CASSPGTGRSYEQYF. The CDR3 DNA sequence: TGTGCCAGCAGCCCGGGGACAGGCCGCTCCTACGAGCAGTACTTC.

The table lists this clone with a few counts. V gene TRBV20-1 combines with J gene TRBJ1-1; no firm D call. The CDR3 spans 10 residues. CDR1 and CDR2 from the germline V gene are DFQATT and SNEGSKA (reference sequence). V was pared by 1 base and J by 8 bases, with 5 bases between. Here the CDR3 reads CSARAGEAFF. CDR3 DNA sequence: TGCAGTGCTAGAGCCGGGGAAGCTTTCTTT.

The genes are TRBV7-9 and TRBJ1-3, with D possibly being TRBD1 (6 bases). This CDR3 has 14 residues. From germline, CDR1 is SEHNR and CDR2 FQNEAQ (reference sequence). Trimming cost V 4 bases and J 5 bases, with 12 bases left between them. As DNA, the CDR3 is TGTGCCAGCAGCTCGGCGGACAGAAGAAACACCATATATTTT. It encodes CASSSADRRNTIYF.